This entry concerns a single T cell receptor beta chain. The data derive from a study of cytomegalovirus exposure and HLA in healthy donors. As for the study in general: Earlier, about 180 million T cells were analyzed, and more than 100 million unique TCR beta sequences were found among them.

The PCR employed 60 Vbeta primers together with 13 Jbeta primers. The data were produced by immunoSEQ multiplex PCR, yet TCRdb's version contains in-frame clones alone and is incomplete. The sample holds 110,000 to 150,000 clones, around 9.7% seen once. Germline V gene lookup returns CDR1 SGHNT and CDR2 YYREEE (reference sequence). Trimming cost V 0 bases and J 3 bases; bases outside gene matches: 0. The CDR3 is 14 residues long. The sequence came from a man aged 45-65 years in good health and CMV-seronegative. The chain uses TRBV5-4 and TRBJ2-7; 10 nucleotides align to TRBD2. The sequencing input was PBMCs. The CDR3 bases are TGTGCCAGCAGCTTGGGGACTAGCGGCTACGAGCAGTACTTC. It codes for CASSLGTSGYEQYF.